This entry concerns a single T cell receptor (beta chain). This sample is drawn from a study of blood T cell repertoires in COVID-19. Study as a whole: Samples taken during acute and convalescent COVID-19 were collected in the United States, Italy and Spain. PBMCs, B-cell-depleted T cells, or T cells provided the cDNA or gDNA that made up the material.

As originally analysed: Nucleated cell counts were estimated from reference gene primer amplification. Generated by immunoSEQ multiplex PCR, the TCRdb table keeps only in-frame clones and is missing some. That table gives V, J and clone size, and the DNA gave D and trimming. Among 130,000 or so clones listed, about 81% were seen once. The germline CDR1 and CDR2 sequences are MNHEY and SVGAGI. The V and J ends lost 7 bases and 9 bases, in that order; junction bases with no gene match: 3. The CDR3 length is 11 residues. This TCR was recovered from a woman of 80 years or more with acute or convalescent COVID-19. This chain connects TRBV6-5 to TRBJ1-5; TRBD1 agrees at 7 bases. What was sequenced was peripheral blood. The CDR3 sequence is CASTRQGPQHF. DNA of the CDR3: TGTGCCAGCACAAGACAGGGGCCCCAGCATTTT.